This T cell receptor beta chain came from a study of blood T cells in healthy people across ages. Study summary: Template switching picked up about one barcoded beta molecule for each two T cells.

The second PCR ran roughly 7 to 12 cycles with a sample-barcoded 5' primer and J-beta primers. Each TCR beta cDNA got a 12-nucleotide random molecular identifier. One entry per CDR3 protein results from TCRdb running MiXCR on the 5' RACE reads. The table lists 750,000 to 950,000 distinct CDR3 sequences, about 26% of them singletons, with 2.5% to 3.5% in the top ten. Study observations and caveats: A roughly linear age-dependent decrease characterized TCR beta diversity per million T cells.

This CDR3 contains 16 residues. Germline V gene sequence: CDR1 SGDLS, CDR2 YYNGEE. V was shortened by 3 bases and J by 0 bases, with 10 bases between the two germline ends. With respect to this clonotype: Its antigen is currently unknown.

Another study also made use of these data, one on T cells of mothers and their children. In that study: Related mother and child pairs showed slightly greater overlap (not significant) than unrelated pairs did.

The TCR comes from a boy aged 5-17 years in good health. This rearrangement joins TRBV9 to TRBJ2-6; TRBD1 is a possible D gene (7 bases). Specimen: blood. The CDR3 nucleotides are TGTGCCAGCAGCGGCGGGACAGTCTCTGGGGCCAACGTCCTGACTTTC. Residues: CASSGGTVSGANVLTF.